The clone carrying this TCR beta chain was recorded many times. The antigen is unknown. These data belong to a study of early T cells in non-severe SARS-CoV-2 infection. On the study more broadly: Sequencing was performed on bulk RNA from unsorted whole blood, leaving chains unpaired. General study results and limits: VDJdb matching favored anti-spike CD8 responses, missing private and CD4 specificities.

Attached unique molecular identifiers marked individual cDNA molecules. Each CDR3 protein is one row after TCRdb ran MiXCR on the 5' RACE reads. The sample comprises 30,000 to 40,000 distinct CDR3 sequences, approximately 6.6% of which are singletons, and more than 20% rests with the top ten. The CDR3 runs to 18 residues. The germline CDR1 and CDR2 sequences are SGHRS and YFSETQ. After removal of 2 bases from V and 1 base from J, the junction contained 8 bases not matched to a gene. V is TRBV5-1 and J is TRBJ2-2; the match to TRBD2 covers 10 bases. The clonotype was recovered from an adult who was a healthcare worker with PCR-confirmed SARS-CoV-2 infection or an uninfected control (not recorded which). The material sequenced was whole blood, taken at baseline. CDR3 sequence (DNA): TGCGCCAGCAGCTTCGATGTTAGCGGGAGGAGGAACACCGGGGAGCTGTTTTTT. It translates to CASSFDVSGRRNTGELFF.